The rows below give T cell receptor beta chains drawn from one sample of a study of cytomegalovirus exposure and HLA in healthy donors. Generated by immunoSEQ multiplex PCR, the TCRdb table keeps only in-frame clones and is missing some. The sample contains under 200,000 clones, approximately 70% of which appear only once. Sequencing was done on a sample of PBMCs. These receptors came from a woman in her twenties or thirties in good health and CMV-seronegative. Both conserved end residues are part of each CDR3. D genes are given only for firm matches. Only some rows state a clone size, as once, few, many or a class for expanded clones.

J: TRBJ2-2; D: TRBD1; size: NA; V: TRBV6-5; DNA: TGTGCCGTACGATGGGGGACAGGGGGCACCGGGGAGCTGTTTTTT; CDR3: CAVRWGTGGTGELFF
J: TRBJ2-1; D: TRBD2; size: NA; V: TRBV7-2; DNA: TGTGCCAGCAGCCGCAGACTAGCGTCTGGGAATGAGCAGTTCTTC; CDR3: CASSRRLASGNEQFF
J: TRBJ1-2; D: TRBD1; size: NA; V: TRBV4-2; DNA: TGTGCCAGCGGGGACAGGGGTTTTATCGGCTACACCTTC; CDR3: CASGDRGFIGYTF
J: TRBJ1-1; D: TRBD1; size: NA; V: TRBV4-1; DNA: TGCGCCAGCAGCCAAGTCAACAGGGGGAACACTGAAGCTTTCTTT; CDR3: CASSQVNRGNTEAFF
J: TRBJ2-2; D: NA; size: NA; V: TRBV7-2; DNA: TGTGCCAGCACCGCCCGCGCGAACACCGGGGAGCTGTTTTTT; CDR3: CASTARANTGELFF
J: TRBJ1-2; D: TRBD1; size: NA; V: TRBV4-1; DNA: TGCGCCAGCAGCCAAGGGGGACAGGCCGAGATGAGCTATGGCTACACCTTC; CDR3: CASSQGGQAEMSYGYTF
J: TRBJ2-7; D: TRBD1; size: NA; V: TRBV7-9; DNA: TGTGCCAGCAGCCGTACGATTCTGGGACAGGGTAGCCACGAGCAGTACTTC; CDR3: CASSRTILGQGSHEQYF
J: TRBJ1-1; D: NA; size: NA; V: TRBV5-1; DNA: TGCGCCAGCAGCTTGTCATCAGGCAGGATGAACACTGAAGCTTTCTTT; CDR3: CASSLSSGRMNTEAFF
J: TRBJ2-3; D: TRBD1; size: few; V: TRBV4-3; DNA: TGCGCCAGCAGCCAAGATATGAGGACAGGGATAGGCACAGATACGCAGTATTTT; CDR3: CASSQDMRTGIGTDTQYF
J: TRBJ1-3; D: NA; size: NA; V: TRBV2; DNA: TGTGCCAGCAGTGAAGATCGGGGGGGCACTGGAAACACCATATATTTT; CDR3: CASSEDRGGTGNTIYF
J: TRBJ2-4; D: NA; size: NA; V: TRBV30; DNA: TGTGCCTGGAGTGTACGAGGGGGGAGGACTAGGAACATTCAGTACTTC; CDR3: CAWSVRGGRTRNIQYF
J: TRBJ1-4; D: NA; size: NA; V: TRBV7-9; DNA: TGTGCCAGCAGCTTCGACAGGTTTAATGAAAAACTGTTTTTT; CDR3: CASSFDRFNEKLFF
J: TRBJ2-7; D: NA; size: NA; V: TRBV27; DNA: TGTGCCAGCAGTCTTACAGGTCCTTTCTCCTACGAGCAGTACTTC; CDR3: CASSLTGPFSYEQYF
J: TRBJ2-5; D: NA; size: NA; V: TRBV5-4; DNA: TGTGCCAGCAGCTTGACTACGGCGGGGTACCAAGAGACCCAGTACTTC; CDR3: CASSLTTAGYQETQYF
J: TRBJ1-1; D: TRBD1; size: NA; V: TRBV5-1; DNA: TGCGCCAGCAGCTACATGCAAGGGGGCGCCGGGGGATCTTTCTTT; CDR3: CASSYMQGGAGGSFF
J: TRBJ1-1; D: TRBD1; size: NA; V: TRBV4-3; DNA: TGCGCCAGCAGCCAATTGACAGGGCGGAACACTGAAGCTTTCTTT; CDR3: CASSQLTGRNTEAFF
J: TRBJ2-7; D: TRBD1; size: NA; V: TRBV5-1; DNA: TGCGCCAGCAGCCGACAGGGATACGAGCAGTACTTC; CDR3: CASSRQGYEQYF
J: TRBJ2-6; D: TRBD1; size: NA; V: TRBV5-8; DNA: TGTGCCAGCAGCTGGGGCCCGGGACAGGGGATGTCTGGGGCCAACGTCCTGACTTTC; CDR3: CASSWGPGQGMSGANVLTF
J: TRBJ1-1; D: NA; size: NA; V: TRBV6-1; DNA: TGTGCCAGCAAAGGAGCGCAGGGAACTGAAGCTTTCTTT; CDR3: CASKGAQGTEAFF
J: TRBJ1-4; D: TRBD1; size: few; V: TRBV6-1; DNA: TGTGCCGTTGTGGAGAGGACAGGGAGTGAAAAACTGTTTTTT; CDR3: CAVVERTGSEKLFF
J: TRBJ2-7; D: NA; size: NA; V: TRBV28; DNA: TGTGCCAGCAGCCCACGTAGGAGTCAGCAGTACTTC; CDR3: CASSPRRSQQYF
J: TRBJ1-1; D: NA; size: NA; V: TRBV21-1; DNA: TGTGCCAGCAGCAGAGGGTCTGGTGAAGCTTTCTTT; CDR3: CASSRGSGEAFF
J: TRBJ2-7; D: NA; size: once; V: TRBV6-5; DNA: TGTGCCAGCAGTTACGAGGGTAGCGATGAGCAGTACTTC; CDR3: CASSYEGSDEQYF
J: TRBJ2-3; D: NA; size: NA; V: TRBV5-1; DNA: TGCGCCAGCAGCTTGGGCGGCTTCACAGATACGCAGTATTTT; CDR3: CASSLGGFTDTQYF
J: TRBJ2-7; D: NA; size: NA; V: TRBV19; DNA: TGTGCCAGTAAACAGGCGAACTCCTACGAGCAGTACTTC; CDR3: CASKQANSYEQYF
J: TRBJ1-2; D: NA; size: NA; V: TRBV9; DNA: TGTGCCAGCAGCGTAGATGCAGGCCCGAACTATGGCTACACCTTC; CDR3: CASSVDAGPNYGYTF
J: TRBJ2-7; D: NA; size: NA; V: TRBV7-6; DNA: TGTGCCAGCAGCTTAGGAGGGCAGGACGAGCAGTACTTC; CDR3: CASSLGGQDEQYF